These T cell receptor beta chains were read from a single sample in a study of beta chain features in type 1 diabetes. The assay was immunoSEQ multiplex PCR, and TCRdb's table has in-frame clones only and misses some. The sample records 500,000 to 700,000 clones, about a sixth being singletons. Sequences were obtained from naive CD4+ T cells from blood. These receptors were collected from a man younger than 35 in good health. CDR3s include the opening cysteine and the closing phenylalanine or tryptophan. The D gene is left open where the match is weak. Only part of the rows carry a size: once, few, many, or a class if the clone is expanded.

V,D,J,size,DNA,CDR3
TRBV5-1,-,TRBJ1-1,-,TGCGCCAGCAGCTTGGAAGCAGACACTGAAGCTTTCTTT,CASSLEADTEAFF
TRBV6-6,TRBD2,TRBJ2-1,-,TGTGCCAGCAGTCGCAGACTAGCGGGATTATACAATGAGCAGTTCTTC,CASSRRLAGLYNEQFF
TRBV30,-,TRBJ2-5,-,TGTGCCTGGAGTGTTAAGGGGATTGGAGAGACCCAGTACTTC,CAWSVKGIGETQYF
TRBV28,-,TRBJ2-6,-,TGTGCCAGCAGCCCCCCGCGTGTGACTGGGGCCAACGTCCTGACTTTC,CASSPPRVTGANVLTF
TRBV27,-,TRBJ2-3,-,TGTGCCAGCACCCTTCGCGGGCTAGCATCAGATACGCAGTATTTT,CASTLRGLASDTQYF
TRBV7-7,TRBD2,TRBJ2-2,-,TGTGCTAGCAGCCCATCAGGCGGGGGGCCTCACACCGGGGAGCTGTTTTTT,CASSPSGGGPHTGELFF
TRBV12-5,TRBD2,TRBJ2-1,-,TGTGCTAGTGGTTTGGTAATAGCTAGCGGGAGCTCCTACAATGAGCAGTTCTTC,CASGLVIASGSSYNEQFF
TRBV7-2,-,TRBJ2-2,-,TGTGCCAGCAGCTTTCGTCCCGGGGAGCTGTTTTTT,CASSFRPGELFF
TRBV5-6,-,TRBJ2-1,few,TGTGCCAGCAGCTTGGCCAGGTATAATGAGCAGTTCTTC,CASSLARYNEQFF
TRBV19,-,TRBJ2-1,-,TGTGCCAGTAGTATTTCGGCAGGGCTGTCTCATGAGCAGTTCTTC,CASSISAGLSHEQFF
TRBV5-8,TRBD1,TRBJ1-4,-,TGTGCCAGCAGCTCCGGGACAGGGGACGAAAAACTGTTTTTT,CASSSGTGDEKLFF
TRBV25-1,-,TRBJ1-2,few,TGTGCCAGCAAGACCTCCCGAGGTCCGGACTATGGCTACACCTTC,CASKTSRGPDYGYTF
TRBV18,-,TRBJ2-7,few,TGTGCCAGCTCACCTGACGCAGGGCTCTACGAGCAGTACTTC,CASSPDAGLYEQYF
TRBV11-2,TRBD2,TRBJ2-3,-,TGTGCCAGCAGCTTAACTAGCGGGAGGGCCGCAGATACGCAGTATTTT,CASSLTSGRAADTQYF
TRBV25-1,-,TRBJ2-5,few,TGTGCCAGCAGTGAATACGGGGCCCAGCAGTACTTC,CASSEYGAQQYF
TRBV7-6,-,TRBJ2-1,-,TGTGCCAGCAGCGTGACCGGCCCCGAGCAGTTCTTC,CASSVTGPEQFF
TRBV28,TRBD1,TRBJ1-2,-,TGTGCCAGCCGTAGACAGGGCTCCATCTATGGCTACACCTTC,CASRRQGSIYGYTF
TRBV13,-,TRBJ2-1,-,TGTGCCAGCAGCTTAGTGGTGCATGAGCAGTTCTTC,CASSLVVHEQFF
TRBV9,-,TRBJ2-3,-,TGTGCCAGCACCCCCAGGACAGGCACAGATACGCAGTATTTT,CASTPRTGTDTQYF
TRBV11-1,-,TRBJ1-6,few,TGTGCCAGCAGCCGATCTATGGGGCCCCTCCACTTT,CASSRSMGPLHF
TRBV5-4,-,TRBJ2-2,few,TGTGCCAGCAGCTTAGCCCCGGGCAAGAACACCGGGGAGCTGTTTTTT,CASSLAPGKNTGELFF
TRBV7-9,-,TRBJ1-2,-,TGTGCCAGCAGCAGGACAGATGACTACTATGGCTACACCTTC,CASSRTDDYYGYTF